These 23 T cell receptor beta chains originate from one sample sequenced in a study of blood T cell repertoires in COVID-19. The assay was immunoSEQ multiplex PCR, and TCRdb's table has in-frame clones only and misses some. The sample lists about 86,000 clones; around 80% were seen once. The specimen sequenced was peripheral blood. The receptors here all came from a woman of 80 years or more with active or convalescent COVID-19.

This chain joins TRBV7-9 and TRBJ1-1; D gene ambiguous. Between the trimmed V and J ends, which lost 4 bases and 4 bases, there was a span of 13 bases. Germline V CDR1 and CDR2: SEHNR, FQNEAQ (reference sequence). The CDR3 extends over 14 amino acids. The CDR3 spells CASSWEGIGTEAFF. The CDR3 bases are TGTGCCAGCAGCTGGGAGGGAATCGGCACTGAAGCTTTCTTT.

This chain uses TRBV30 with TRBJ1-5; tentatively, D is TRBD1 (6 bases). Trimming removed 5 bases from V and 4 bases from J, with 15 bases in between. Germline loops: CDR1 GTSNPN, CDR2 SVGIG (reference sequence). This CDR3 region has 14 residues. The CDR3 DNA reads TGTGCCTGGTCCCGGGGGGCGGTTAATCAGCCCCAGCATTTT. This encodes CAWSRGAVNQPQHF.

This clone turned up a few times. V gene TRBV5-1 combines with J gene TRBJ2-2; TRBD2 matches at 7 bases. The CDR3 consists of 16 residues. The germline V gene has CDR1 SGHRS and CDR2 YFSETQ. V shed 4 bases and J 1 base; nucleotides not matched to a gene: 7. CDR3 bases: TGCGCCAGCAGCCCGGAGCGGGGATGGAACACCGGGGAGCTGTTTTTT. Its translation is CASSPERGWNTGELFF.

The chain employs TRBV4-3 and TRBJ2-5; D not certain. Germline V gene lookup returns CDR1 LGHNA and CDR2 YSLEER. Trimming took 2 bases from V and 4 from J, leaving 17 bases between them. This CDR3 is 16 amino acids long. The CDR3 DNA is TGCGCCAGCAGCCAACGACATTACGGCCCCCGAGAGACCCAGTACTTC. It encodes CASSQRHYGPRETQYF.

The rearrangement links TRBV5-6 to TRBJ2-3; possible D gene TRBD1, 5 bases. Trimming removed 4 bases at V and 3 bases at J, with 15 bases between. The CDR3 is made up of 15 amino acids. CDR1 is SGHDT and CDR2 is YYEEEE in the germline V gene. The CDR3 spells CASSQIIQGTDTQYF. For the CDR3, the DNA is TGTGCCAGCAGCCAGATCATTCAGGGAACAGATACGCAGTATTTT.

This chain connects TRBV19 to TRBJ2-6; perhaps TRBD1 as D (5 bases). With 6 bases removed from V and 4 bases from J, the gap between germline ends came to 10 bases. Germline V gene lookup returns CDR1 LNHDA and CDR2 SQIVND (reference sequence). The CDR3 length is 14 residues. This CDR3 is CASRPGLGANVLTF. CDR3 coding DNA: TGTGCCAGTAGACCAGGGTTAGGGGCCAACGTCCTGACTTTC. The whole variable domain, filled in from reference TRBV19 and TRBJ2-6, reads DGGITQSPKYLFRKEGQNVTLSCEQNLNHDAMYWYRQDPGQGLRLIYYSQIVNDFQKGDIAEGYSVSREKKESFPLTVTSAQKNPTAFYLCASRPGLGANVLTFGAGSRLTVL.

The chain links TRBV7-2 to TRBJ2-1, with 9 nucleotides matching TRBD1. CDR1 and CDR2 from the germline V gene are SGHTA and FQGNSA. Losses at the gene ends were 4 bases for V and 8 bases for J; bases not matched to a gene: 9. This CDR3 has 15 residues. The CDR3 nucleotides read TGTGCCAGCAGCTCCCGGGACAGGGCTGTGGATGAGCAGTTCTTC. Its translation is CASSSRDRAVDEQFF.

The chain employs TRBV10-3 and TRBJ2-4, with D possibly TRBD2 on 5 matching bases. Trimming took off 4 bases at V and 7 bases at J, with 11 bases between the two ends. CDR1 is ENHRY and CDR2 is SYGVKD in the germline V gene. The CDR3 sequence is 13 residues long. In DNA form, the CDR3 reads TGTGCCATCAGTGCCCCTAGGGAGAACATTCAGTACTTC. Its translation is CAISAPRENIQYF.

The rearrangement uses TRBV28 and TRBJ1-2; D gene uncertain. This CDR3 spans 13 amino acids. The germline V and J ends were trimmed by 5 bases and 4 bases, with 11 bases remaining between them. CDR1 and CDR2 from the germline V gene are MDHEN and SYDVKM. The CDR3 DNA reads TGTGCCAGCAGTAGGCCGGCGGCCTATGGCTACACCTTC. Translating gives CASSRPAAYGYTF.

This chain joins TRBV29-1 and TRBJ2-2; no reliable D call. The CDR3 is 11 amino acids. The germline gives CDR1 SQVTM, CDR2 ANQGSEA. The germline V and J ends were trimmed by 6 bases and 7 bases, with 9 bases remaining between them. In nucleotides, the CDR3 is TGCAGCGTCAGAAGCGTCGGGGAGCTGTTTTTT. Its translation is CSVRSVGELFF.

This chain uses TRBV11-1 with TRBJ2-5; D is ambiguous. The CDR3 is made up of 16 amino acids. Per the germline V gene, CDR1 is SGHAT and CDR2 is FQDESV (reference sequence). V was cut by 5 bases and J by 0 bases, with 16 bases left in between. The CDR3 region is CASSLNSTWYQETQYF. CDR3 DNA: TGTGCCAGCAGCCTAAACAGCACGTGGTACCAAGAGACCCAGTACTTC.

The rearrangement uses TRBV11-2 and TRBJ1-2; 9 bases are a match to TRBD1. The germline CDR1 and CDR2 sequences are SGHAT and FQNNGV. The CDR3 runs to 13 residues. After removal of 6 bases from V and 8 bases from J, the junction contained 7 bases not matched to a gene. In DNA, the CDR3 is TGTGCCAGCAGTCGGGACAGGGCCCGGGGCTACACCTTC. Protein sequence: CASSRDRARGYTF.

J is TRBJ2-5 and V is TRBV7-8; the match to TRBD1 covers 9 bases. Germline values: CDR1 SGHVS, CDR2 FQNEAQ. The CDR3 sequence is 15 residues long. The V and J ends lost 1 base and 1 base, in that order; junction bases with no gene match: 1. The CDR3 loop is CASSLVTGGQETQYF. The CDR3 DNA sequence: TGTGCCAGCAGCTTAGTGACAGGGGGCCAAGAGACCCAGTACTTC.

The chain combines TRBV30 with TRBJ2-7; 8 positions agree with TRBD2. From germline, CDR1 is GTSNPN and CDR2 SVGIG (reference sequence). Trimming cost V 4 bases and J 3 bases; bases outside gene matches: 14. This CDR3 has 16 amino acids. CDR3 bases: TGTGCCTGGACCAACATGGGCGGGGGGCGCTTCTACGAGCAGTACTTC. Amino acids: CAWTNMGGGRFYEQYF.

J is TRBJ2-1 and V is TRBV14; 11 bases are a match to TRBD2. V dropped 9 bases and J dropped 4; count of bases not matched to a gene: 5. Looked up from germline, CDR1 is SGHDN and CDR2 is FVKESK. The CDR3 has 14 amino acids. In DNA, the CDR3 is TGTGCCAGTCAACTAGCGGGAGCTTACAATGAGCAGTTCTTC. Amino acids: CASQLAGAYNEQFF.

The V and J genes are TRBV7-9 and TRBJ1-1; D is unclear. Trimming removed 5 bases from V and 7 bases from J, with 17 bases in between. The CDR3 has 14 residues. Germline V lookup: CDR1 SEHNR, CDR2 FQNEAQ (reference sequence). CDR3 in DNA: TGTGCCAGCAGCCCCCGGGGAGGTCGCCTTGAAGCTTTCTTT. Residues: CASSPRGGRLEAFF.

J is TRBJ2-1 and V is TRBV9; 8 bases line up with TRBD2. Trimming removed 0 bases from V and 11 bases from J; junction bases left unmatched: 16. The CDR3 extends over 17 amino acids. CDR1 and CDR2 from the germline V gene are SGDLS and YYNGEE. In DNA, the CDR3 is TGTGCCAGCAGCGTAGGGTCCGGGGGGGGCCTAAGTTTTAAGCAGTTCTTC. It codes for CASSVGSGGGLSFKQFF.

This clone appeared a few times. This chain uses TRBV6-5 with TRBJ1-1; no firm D call. Germline loops: CDR1 MNHEY, CDR2 SVGAGI. This CDR3 has 16 residues. Trimming cost V 4 bases and J 1 base, with 16 bases left between them. The CDR3 DNA reads as TGTGCCAGCAGTTTCCCGGCAGGCCCGACGAACACTGAAGCTTTCTTT. Translated: CASSFPAGPTNTEAFF.

The sample holds a few counts of this clone. The gene calls are TRBV4-1 and TRBJ2-7, with TRBD2 identical over 9 bases. Germline loops: CDR1 MGHRA, CDR2 YSYEKL. Trimming cost V 3 bases and J 1 base; bases outside gene matches: 4. This CDR3 comprises 15 residues. The DNA for the CDR3 is TGCGCCAGCAGCCAGCCTAGCGGGGAATCCTACGAGCAGTACTTC. As protein: CASSQPSGESYEQYF.

The chain employs TRBV19 and TRBJ1-4; tentatively, D is TRBD1 (6 bases). Germline CDR1 is LNHDA and CDR2 is SQIVND (reference sequence). The CDR3 has 18 amino acids. The V gene lost 4 bases and the J gene lost 6 bases, with 24 bases spanning the gap. The CDR3 DNA sequence: TGTGCCAGTAGTAACGAAGCCTCCGGGCCCAAGGGGGATGAAAAACTGTTTTTT. Translating it yields CASSNEASGPKGDEKLFF.

The CDR3 protein is CASSLSAQETQYF. CDR3 sequence (DNA): TGTGCCAGCAGTTTATCGGCTCAAGAGACCCAGTACTTC. The gene calls are TRBV27 and TRBJ2-5; D is unclear. Germline V gene data show CDR1 as MNHEY and CDR2 as SMNVEV (reference sequence). V was shortened by 0 bases and J by 2 bases, with 4 bases between the two germline ends. The CDR3 has 13 residues.

J is TRBJ1-4 and V is TRBV6-5, with a possible D match to TRBD1 (6 bases). This CDR3 contains 14 residues. Trimming removed 10 bases from V and 6 bases from J, with 18 bases in between. Germline V gene lookup returns CDR1 MNHEY and CDR2 SVGAGI. Here the CDR3 DNA reads TGTGCCACCAGCTTCGGGGGGGCGGATGAAAAACTGTTTTTT. It yields the protein CATSFGGADEKLFF.

The chain combines TRBV18 with TRBJ2-2; 9 positions match TRBD1. The V gene end was trimmed by 0 bases and the J gene end by 6 bases; junction bases not matched to a gene: 5. The germline CDR1 and CDR2 sequences are KGHSH and LQKENI. The CDR3 loop spans 16 amino acids. The CDR3 DNA follows: TGTGCCAGCTCACCACCGGGACAGGGAGTTCCCGGGGAGCTGTTTTTT. It encodes CASSPPGQGVPGELFF.